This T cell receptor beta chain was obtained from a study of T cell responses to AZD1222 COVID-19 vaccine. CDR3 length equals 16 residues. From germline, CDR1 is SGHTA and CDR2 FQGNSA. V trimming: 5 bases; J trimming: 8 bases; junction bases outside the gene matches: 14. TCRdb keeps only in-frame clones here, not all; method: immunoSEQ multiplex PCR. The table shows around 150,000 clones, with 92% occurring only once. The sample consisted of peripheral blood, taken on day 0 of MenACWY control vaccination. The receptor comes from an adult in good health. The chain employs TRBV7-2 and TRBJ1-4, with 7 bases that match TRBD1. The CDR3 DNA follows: TGTGCCAGCAGCCCCCACCTTGACAGGGTGAACGAAAAACTGTTTTTT. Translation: CASSPHLDRVNEKLFF.